Presented here are 30 T cell receptor beta chains from one specimen sequenced in a study of early T cells in non-severe SARS-CoV-2 infection. TCRdb called the 5' RACE reads again in MiXCR, with one record for every CDR3 protein. The repertoire has 30,000 or so distinct CDR3 sequences, about 6.1% of them found once; the top ten carry around 5.2%. What was sequenced was whole blood. These receptors were collected from an adult who was a healthcare worker with PCR-confirmed SARS-CoV-2 infection or an uninfected control (not recorded which).

This clonotype was detected ten times or more. In nucleotides, the CDR3 is TGTGCCAGCAGCTTAGTGGTAACGGGGTCCAAAAACATTCAGTACTTC. This translates into CASSLVVTGSKNIQYF. This chain uses TRBV7-2 with TRBJ2-4; the D gene is possibly TRBD2 (5 bases). The CDR3 is 16 amino acids. V was cut by 1 base and J by 2 bases, with 12 bases left in between. Germline CDR1 SGHTA, CDR2 FQGNSA.

This clonotype showed up many times. V and J are TRBV4-1 and TRBJ2-1, with 9 bases aligning to TRBD2. CDR3 length equals 18 residues. The J segment lost 4 bases and the V segment lost 0 bases, leaving 10 bases of the junction unmatched. Germline CDR1 and CDR2: MGHRA and YSYEKL. CDR3 in DNA: TGCGCCAGCAGCCAAGATATATTAGCGGGGGCCTCTTACAATGAGCAGTTCTTC. As protein: CASSQDILAGASYNEQFF.

The V call is TRBV12-3 or TRBV12-4, the J call TRBJ2-3; D call uncertain. V shed 5 bases and J shed 3 bases, with 6 bases lying between them. The CDR3 runs 12 residues. CDR3 bases: TGTGCCAGCAGTCCCCAAACAGATACGCAGTATTTT. Amino acids: CASSPQTDTQYF.

This clonotype showed up just a few times. The chain links TRBV7-9 to TRBJ2-1; the match to TRBD1 covers 8 bases. CDR3 length: 15 residues. The junction had 4 bases not matched to a gene; V was cut back by 6 bases and J by 0 bases. Germline values: CDR1 SEHNR, CDR2 FQNEAQ (reference sequence). For the CDR3, the DNA is TGTGCCAGCAGTGCAGACAGGGGCTCCTACAATGAGCAGTTCTTC. It translates to CASSADRGSYNEQFF. The entire variable domain, with the rest obtained from reference TRBV7-9 and TRBJ2-1, is as follows: DTGVSQNPRHKITKRGQNVTFRCDPISEHNRLYWYRQTLGQGPEFLTYFQNEAQLEKSRLLSDRFSAERPKGSFSTLEIQRTEQGDSAMYLCASSADRGSYNEQFFGPGTRLTVL.

In this sample, this clonotype turned up many times. The V gene is TRBV4-3, the J gene TRBJ2-5, with 13 nucleotides matching TRBD2. Germline lookup yields CDR1 LGHNA and CDR2 YSLEER. The V gene end was trimmed by 2 bases and the J gene end by 4 bases; junction bases not matched to a gene: 7. The CDR3 has 17 amino acids. The CDR3 sequence is CASSQQRLAGGRETQYF. The CDR3 DNA follows: TGCGCCAGCAGCCAACAACGACTAGCGGGGGGCCGAGAGACCCAGTACTTC.

This clonotype was seen only a few times. In nucleotides, the CDR3 is TGTGCCAGCAGCTCTAGCGGGCCCGAGGAGCAGTACTTC. Protein sequence: CASSSSGPEEQYF. The V call is TRBV7-9, the J call TRBJ2-7, with 8 bases identical to TRBD2. There are 13 residues in the CDR3. V shed 4 bases and J 7 bases; nucleotides not matched to a gene: 6. CDR1 and CDR2 (germline): SEHNR, FQNEAQ (reference sequence).

This clonotype has at least ten counts. The chain recombines TRBV7-3 with TRBJ2-1; 12 bases map to TRBD2. There are 15 residues in the CDR3. Germline V gene data show CDR1 as SGHTA and CDR2 as FQGTGA. J lost 4 bases, V lost 5 bases, and 3 bases had no gene match. DNA of the CDR3: TGTGCCAGCAGCATTGGACTAGCGGGATACAATGAGCAGTTCTTC. It encodes CASSIGLAGYNEQFF.

This clonotype was detected many times. The rearrangement uses TRBV7-3 and TRBJ2-1; TRBD2 aligns across 8 bases. Germline values: CDR1 SGHTA, CDR2 FQGTGA. V was clipped by 8 bases and J by 2 bases; unmatched bases: 5. The CDR3 contains 14 residues. CDR3 nucleotides: TGTGCCAGCTCCCGGGGGGGTGCCTACAATGAGCAGTTCTTC. Its protein product is CASSRGGAYNEQFF.

This clonotype came up many times. The chain is built from TRBV29-1 and TRBJ2-1, with D unclear. The CDR3 sequence is 12 residues long. V shed 5 bases and J shed 1 base, with 6 bases lying between them. Germline V lookup: CDR1 SQVTM, CDR2 ANQGSEA. Here the CDR3 reads CSVLGSYNEQFF. The CDR3 DNA sequence: TGCAGCGTTCTAGGATCCTACAATGAGCAGTTCTTC.

This clonotype was found many times. The chain recombines TRBV14 with TRBJ2-3; maybe TRBD1 (6 bases). Germline V gene data show CDR1 as SGHDN and CDR2 as FVKESK. Trimming took 0 bases from V and 2 from J, leaving 12 bases between them. The CDR3 runs to 16 residues. CDR3 loop: CASSQDYTGTTDTQYF. In DNA, the CDR3 is TGTGCCAGCAGCCAAGATTACACAGGGACCACAGATACGCAGTATTTT.

This clonotype has ten or more counts. The chain combines TRBV15 with TRBJ1-2; D possibly corresponds to TRBD1 (5 bases). The V gene lost 2 bases and the J gene lost 6 bases, with 13 bases spanning the gap. The V gene's germline CDR1 is LNHNV and CDR2 YYDKDF (reference sequence). The CDR3 extends over 14 amino acids. The CDR3: CATSRPGLFNGYTF. Here the CDR3 DNA reads TGTGCCACCAGCAGACCGGGGCTGTTTAATGGCTACACCTTC.

This clonotype was counted ten times or more. The chain has TRBV2 and TRBJ2-3; D call uncertain. Germline assignment: CDR1 SNHLY and CDR2 FYNNEI. V was cut by 7 bases and J by 4 bases, with 6 bases left in between. This CDR3 spans 11 amino acids. CDR3 amino acids: CASTVPDTQYF. The DNA of the CDR3 is TGTGCCAGCACTGTGCCAGATACGCAGTATTTT.

This clonotype occurred a few times. This sequence joins TRBV7-3 and TRBJ2-5; the match to TRBD1 covers 12 bases. V was pared by 4 bases and J by 5 bases, with 5 bases of the junction left unmatched. This CDR3 is 15 amino acids long. In germline, CDR1 is SGHTA, CDR2 FQGTGA. The CDR3 sequence is CASSSGQGAMETQYF. In nucleotides, the CDR3 is TGTGCCAGCAGCTCGGGACAGGGGGCCATGGAGACCCAGTACTTC.

This clonotype was observed many times. V gene TRBV6-2 or TRBV6-3 combines with J gene TRBJ1-5; D ambiguous. Between the trimmed V and J ends, which lost 4 bases and 7 bases, there was a span of 14 bases. The CDR3 sequence is 14 residues long. The germline V gene encodes CDR1 MNHEY and CDR2 SVGEGT. CDR3 DNA: TGTGCCAGCAGTTTCTTCGGGAAGGACCAGCCCCAGCATTTT. Amino acid sequence: CASSFFGKDQPQHF.

This clonotype occurred many times. This chain uses TRBV4-2 with TRBJ2-2, with D possibly TRBD1 on 6 matching bases. Germline-derived CDR1 and CDR2 are LGHNA and YNFKEQ. The CDR3 has 17 amino acids. V lost 2 bases and J lost 4, with 17 bases in between. In DNA form, the CDR3 reads TGTGCCAGCAGCCAAATTTTGGGGGCAGAAGGCACCGGGGAGCTGTTTTTT. It codes for CASSQILGAEGTGELFF.

This clonotype was seen many times. The chain combines TRBV7-7 with TRBJ2-7; 9 bases are a match to TRBD1. There are 15 residues in the CDR3. V was pared by 3 bases and J by 3 bases, with 6 bases of the junction left unmatched. Germline V gene sequence: CDR1 SSHAT, CDR2 FNYEAQ (reference sequence). The CDR3 DNA is TGTGCCAGCAGCTTGCGACAGGGGGGCTTCTACGAGCAGTACTTC. Translating it yields CASSLRQGGFYEQYF.

This clonotype was found many times. The V call is TRBV7-9, the J call TRBJ1-3; D is uncertain. Germline V lookup: CDR1 SEHNR, CDR2 FQNEAQ (reference sequence). Between the trimmed V and J ends, which lost 3 bases and 2 bases, there was a span of 5 bases. This CDR3 spans 13 amino acids. DNA for the CDR3: TGTGCCAGCAGCTTTGGAACTGGAAACACCATATATTTT. Its protein is CASSFGTGNTIYF.

This clonotype was counted only a few times. This chain joins TRBV7-3 and TRBJ1-1; 8 bases fit TRBD1. The CDR3 has 18 amino acids. Per germline, CDR1 SGHTA and CDR2 FQGTGA. The junction had 11 bases not matched to a gene; V was cut back by 2 bases and J by 0 bases. This CDR3 reads CASSLVPPLTGVNTEAFF. The CDR3 region has the DNA TGTGCCAGCAGCTTAGTTCCTCCCCTGACAGGGGTGAACACTGAAGCTTTCTTT.

This clonotype was seen many times. V usage is TRBV7-9 and J usage is TRBJ1-4; D is possibly TRBD1 (6 bases). Germline V lookup: CDR1 SEHNR, CDR2 FQNEAQ (reference sequence). Trimming pared 3 bases from V and 7 bases from J, leaving 15 bases between. The CDR3 sequence is 15 residues long. The CDR3 reads CASSFGDTGSEKLFF. The CDR3 DNA follows: TGTGCCAGCAGCTTCGGGGACACCGGGAGTGAAAAACTGTTTTTT.

The chain has TRBV6-2 or TRBV6-3 and TRBJ1-6; 7 bases are shared with TRBD1. V shed 8 bases and J 8 bases; nucleotides not matched to a gene: 9. The CDR3 loop spans 14 amino acids. Germline V gives CDR1 MNHEY, CDR2 SVGEGT. CDR3: CASGSPGGDSPLHF. The CDR3 DNA follows: TGTGCCAGCGGTTCCCCAGGGGGGGATTCACCCCTCCACTTT.

The genes are TRBV7-8 and TRBJ2-1, with TRBD1 identical over 8 bases. The junction had 13 bases not matched to a gene; V was cut back by 5 bases and J by 10 bases. Germline CDR1 and CDR2: SGHVS and FQNEAQ. The CDR3 contains 15 residues. The CDR3 region is CASSHSGQGWDEQFF. CDR3 bases: TGTGCCAGCAGCCATTCTGGACAGGGATGGGACGAGCAGTTCTTC.

There are many counts of this clonotype. The chain uses TRBV11-2 and TRBJ2-3, with 14 positions matching TRBD2. Trimming at V came to 5 bases and at J to 4 bases, leaving 8 bases not matched to a gene. Per the germline V gene, CDR1 is SGHAT and CDR2 is FQNNGV. This CDR3 spans 17 amino acids. Written as DNA, the CDR3 is TGTGCCAGCAGCCCCCTGGGACTAGCGGGAGTTGCAGATACGCAGTATTTT. Translated: CASSPLGLAGVADTQYF. Variable domain in full (rest from reference TRBV11-2 and TRBJ2-3): EAGVAQSPRYKIIEKRQSVAFWCNPISGHATLYWYQQILGQGPKLLIQFQNNGVVDDSQLPKDRFSAERLKGVDSTLKIQPAKLEDSAVYLCASSPLGLAGVADTQYFGPGTRLTVL.

This clonotype was seen only a few times. The rearrangement joins TRBV3-1 to TRBJ2-3; D may match TRBD1 or TRBD2 (5 bases each). The germline V gene has CDR1 LGHDT and CDR2 YNNKEL (reference sequence). This CDR3 is 15 amino acids long. The V gene lost 0 bases and the J gene lost 5 bases, with 12 bases spanning the gap. CDR3 DNA: TGTGCCAGCAGCCAAGAGTGGGGGTCCGGAGATACGCAGTATTTT. It translates to CASSQEWGSGDTQYF.

There are many counts of this clonotype. This sequence joins TRBV5-1 and TRBJ2-5; the D call may be TRBD1 or TRBD2 (5 bases each). CDR1 and CDR2 (germline): SGHRS, YFSETQ. Trimming took 4 bases from V and 1 from J, leaving 11 bases between them. There are 14 residues in the CDR3. CDR3 in DNA: TGCGCCAGCAGCGGGGACGCAATCCAAGAGACCCAGTACTTC. As protein: CASSGDAIQETQYF. The full variable domain, in which reference TRBV5-1 and TRBJ2-5 provide the parts outside the CDR3, is KAGVTQTPRYLIKTRGQQVTLSCSPISGHRSVSWYQQTPGQGLQFLFEYFSETQRNKGNFPGRFSGRQFSNSRSEMNVSTLELGDSALYLCASSGDAIQETQYFGPGTRLLVL.

This clonotype was seen at least ten times. The chain combines TRBV5-6 with TRBJ2-7; D not certain. The CDR3 has 12 residues. V lost 5 bases to trimming and J lost 6 bases, with 12 bases between them. The germline gives CDR1 SGHDT, CDR2 YYEEEE. This CDR3 reads CASRRGVLEQYF. In nucleotides, the CDR3 is TGTGCCAGCAGGCGAGGTGTACTCGAGCAGTACTTC.

In this sample, this clonotype turned up a few times. The V gene is TRBV20-1, the J gene TRBJ1-1; possible D gene TRBD1, 6 bases. There are 15 residues in the CDR3. Trimming removed 2 bases from V and 0 bases from J, with 13 bases in between. The germline V gene has CDR1 DFQATT and CDR2 SNEGSKA (reference sequence). The DNA of the CDR3 is TGCAGTGCTAGACTGGACAGCCTAGTGAACACTGAAGCTTTCTTT. Protein product: CSARLDSLVNTEAFF.

This clonotype was seen many times. The chain uses TRBV6-6 and TRBJ1-4; 9 bases agree with TRBD1. The germline CDR1 and CDR2 sequences are MNHNY and SVGAGI (reference sequence). The J segment lost 6 bases and the V segment lost 2 bases, leaving 4 bases of the junction unmatched. This CDR3 comprises 15 residues. The CDR3 loop is CASSYRTGAYEKLFF. DNA for the CDR3: TGTGCCAGCAGTTACCGGACAGGGGCGTATGAAAAACTGTTTTTT.

This clonotype was counted ten times or more. V usage is TRBV20-1 and J usage is TRBJ2-7, with 9 bases aligning to TRBD1. With 3 bases clipped from V and 1 base from J, the junction kept 7 bases outside the gene matches. Germline-derived CDR1 and CDR2 are DFQATT and SNEGSKA (reference sequence). The CDR3 consists of 15 residues. The CDR3 here is CSASGLQGASYEQYF. The CDR3 coding sequence is TGCAGTGCTAGTGGACTACAGGGGGCGTCCTACGAGCAGTACTTC.

This clonotype showed up many times. This rearrangement joins TRBV12-3 or TRBV12-4 to TRBJ2-2; TRBD2 agrees at 8 bases. V shed 6 bases, J shed 5 bases, and the junction held 5 bases outside the gene matches. The CDR3 consists of 14 residues. CDR3 region: CASRIAGRTGELFF. In nucleotides, the CDR3 is TGTGCCAGCAGAATAGCGGGAAGAACCGGGGAGCTGTTTTTT.

This clonotype was found many times. V gene TRBV11-2 combines with J gene TRBJ2-5; no definite D call. V lost 3 bases, J lost 1 base, and 6 bases lay in between. The CDR3 loop spans 13 amino acids. Germline-derived CDR1 and CDR2 are SGHAT and FQNNGV. The CDR3 region has the DNA TGTGCCAGCAGCTTTCACAGCCAAGAGACCCAGTACTTC. Amino acid sequence: CASSFHSQETQYF. Combining the CDR3 with reference TRBV11-2 and TRBJ2-5 gives the whole variable domain EAGVAQSPRYKIIEKRQSVAFWCNPISGHATLYWYQQILGQGPKLLIQFQNNGVVDDSQLPKDRFSAERLKGVDSTLKIQPAKLEDSAVYLCASSFHSQETQYFGPGTRLLVL.